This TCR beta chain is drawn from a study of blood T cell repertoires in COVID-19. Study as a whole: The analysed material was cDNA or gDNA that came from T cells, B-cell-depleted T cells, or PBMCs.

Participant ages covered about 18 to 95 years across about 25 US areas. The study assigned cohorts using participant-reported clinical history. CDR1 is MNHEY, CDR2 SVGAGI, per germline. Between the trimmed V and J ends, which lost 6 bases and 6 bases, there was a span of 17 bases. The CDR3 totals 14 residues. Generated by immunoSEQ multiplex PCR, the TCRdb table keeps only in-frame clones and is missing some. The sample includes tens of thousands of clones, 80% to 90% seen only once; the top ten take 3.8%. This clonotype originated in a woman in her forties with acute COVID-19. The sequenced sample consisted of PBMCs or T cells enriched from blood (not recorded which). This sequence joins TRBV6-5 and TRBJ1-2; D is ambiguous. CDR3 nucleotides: TGTGCCAGCAGATTCAGGAGGGAGTCGCATGGCTACACCTTC. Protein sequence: CASRFRRESHGYTF.